These 23 T cell receptor beta chains share one sample of origin, sequenced in a study of shared clonotypes between healthy human individuals. The assay was immunoSEQ multiplex PCR, and TCRdb's table has in-frame clones only and misses some. This table has roughly 2.2 million clones, 80% to 95% appearing once. The specimen was naive CD4+ T cells from PBMCs. Subset given: CD45RA+ positively selected. Receptors originate from a man between 18 and 29 years old in good health. Some clones in this sample may be carry-over from other donors' samples.

V gene TRBV5-1 combines with J gene TRBJ2-1, with a weak D call TRBD1 (5 bases). This CDR3 region has 17 residues. In germline, CDR1 is SGHRS, CDR2 YFSETQ. Deletions cut 0 bases from V and 6 bases from J, with 19 bases between. CDR3 DNA sequence: TGCGCCAGCAGCTTGGGTCAGGGCCCTCGACGGCGCAATGAGCAGTTCTTC. Translation gives CASSLGQGPRRRNEQFF.

This rearrangement joins TRBV28 to TRBJ1-5; D gene ambiguous. Between the trimmed V and J ends, which lost 3 bases and 3 bases, there was a span of 12 bases. The CDR3 is 15 residues long. CDR1 MDHEN and CDR2 SYDVKM come from the germline V gene. DNA of the CDR3: TGTGCCAGCAGTTTTCATAGGCCGAACAATCAGCCCCAGCATTTT. Translation gives CASSFHRPNNQPQHF.

As regards this clone: No DNA is shown, since the ends of the CDR3 on it are uncertain; the CDR3 is the one TCRdb lists. CDR3 sequence: CASSSSLLNYGYTF. This chain joins TRBV6-6 and TRBJ1-2. The CDR3 numbers 14 amino acids, ends counted. Germline lookup yields CDR1 MNHNY and CDR2 SVGAGI (reference sequence).

The chain joins TRBV18 to TRBJ1-1, with D unclear. The CDR3 is made up of 14 amino acids. The V gene's germline CDR1 is KGHSH and CDR2 LQKENI. V was clipped by 2 bases and J by 1 base, with 8 bases between them. The DNA of the CDR3 is TGTGCCAGCTCACCATACGTCGGGAACACTGAAGCTTTCTTT. This sequence encodes CASSPYVGNTEAFF.

The chain has TRBV18 and TRBJ2-3, with D possibly matching TRBD1 (5 bases). V lost 2 bases, J lost 4 bases, and 10 bases lay in between. The CDR3 is made up of 14 amino acids. CDR1 is KGHSH, CDR2 LQKENI, per germline. The CDR3 loop is CASSPSRDSDTQYF. In nucleotides, the CDR3 is TGTGCCAGCTCACCATCCAGGGATTCAGATACGCAGTATTTT.

This clone has only one observation. This specimen includes other DNA sequences encoding the same CDR3. The chain has TRBV5-1 and TRBJ2-2; 9 bases are shared with TRBD2. The V gene's germline CDR1 is SGHRS and CDR2 YFSETQ. This CDR3 spans 16 amino acids. Germline trimming cut 1 base from V and 5 bases from J; bases unmatched to any gene: 6. The CDR3 is CASSLLAGGGTGELFF. CDR3 bases: TGCGCCAGCAGCTTGTTGGCGGGAGGGGGTACCGGGGAGCTGTTTTTT.

V and J are TRBV13 and TRBJ2-2; TRBD1 aligns across 11 bases. Trimming at V came to 5 bases and at J to 9 bases, leaving 5 bases not matched to a gene. This CDR3 spans 14 amino acids. Germline assignment: CDR1 PRHDT and CDR2 FYEKMQ (reference sequence). CDR3 protein: CASSGGQGAWELFF. As DNA, the CDR3 is TGTGCCAGCAGCGGTGGACAGGGGGCCTGGGAGCTGTTTTTT.

The chain couples TRBV5-1 to TRBJ1-2; D may be TRBD1 (5 bases). The V gene lost 3 bases and the J gene lost 4 bases, with 13 bases spanning the gap. CDR3 length: 14 residues. Germline assignment: CDR1 SGHRS and CDR2 YFSETQ. The CDR3 protein is CASSSEGSIYGYTF. The CDR3 bases are TGCGCCAGCAGCTCCGAGGGGAGCATCTATGGCTACACCTTC.

The genes are TRBV9 and TRBJ2-7, with TRBD2 identical over 10 bases. There are 20 residues in the CDR3. The J segment lost 3 bases and the V segment lost 0 bases, leaving 18 bases of the junction unmatched. CDR1 is SGDLS and CDR2 is YYNGEE in the germline V gene. The CDR3 DNA reads TGTGCCAGCAGCGTAGGCCCCTTAACCGGGACTAGCGCACGGGGCTACGAGCAGTACTTC. Encoded protein: CASSVGPLTGTSARGYEQYF.

The V call is TRBV5-8, the J call TRBJ2-2; a weak D match, TRBD1 (6 bases). This CDR3 comprises 17 residues. With 0 bases removed from V and 3 bases from J, the gap between germline ends came to 15 bases. Germline CDR1 SGHTS, CDR2 YDEGEE. CDR3 coding DNA: TGTGCCAGCAGCTTGGGCCAGGGACACCGATACACCGGGGAGCTGTTTTTT. Protein sequence: CASSLGQGHRYTGELFF.

V gene TRBV30 combines with J gene TRBJ1-6, with 9 positions matching TRBD1. V was clipped by 7 bases and J by 5 bases; unmatched bases: 6. The CDR3 has 14 residues. Germline lookup yields CDR1 GTSNPN and CDR2 SVGIG (reference sequence). The chain's CDR3 is CAYRDRANNSPLHF. CDR3 in DNA: TGTGCCTACCGGGACAGGGCGAATAATTCACCCCTCCACTTT.

This clone was recorded only once. The genes are TRBV4-2 and TRBJ2-1; 7 bases match TRBD2. The V segment lost 7 bases and the J segment 15 bases; nucleotides outside the gene matches: 15. The germline V gene has CDR1 LGHNA and CDR2 YNFKEQ. The CDR3 spans 13 residues. The CDR3 here is CASTSEGLADLFF. CDR3 DNA: TGTGCCAGCACCTCAGAGGGGCTAGCGGACCTGTTCTTC.

The chain has TRBV5-1 and TRBJ2-3, with 9 bases identical to TRBD2. This CDR3 has 15 residues. CDR1 and CDR2 from the germline V gene are SGHRS and YFSETQ. With V trimmed by 3 bases and J by 2 bases, 4 bases remained unmatched. CDR3 in DNA: TGCGCCAGCAGCTCGAGACTAGCGGACACAGATACGCAGTATTTT. Its translation: CASSSRLADTDTQYF.

This sequence joins TRBV2 and TRBJ2-7; D possibly matches TRBD1 or TRBD2 (6 bases each). This CDR3 region has 17 residues. V was pared by 7 bases and J by 0 bases, with 22 bases between. Germline V gene sequence: CDR1 SNHLY, CDR2 FYNNEI. CDR3 sequence reads: CASMGGAGGMSSYEQYF. The CDR3 DNA is TGTGCCAGCATGGGGGGCGCGGGCGGGATGAGCTCCTACGAGCAGTACTTC.

The chain combines TRBV18 with TRBJ1-3; perhaps TRBD1 as D (5 bases). The V gene lost 2 bases and the J gene lost 1 base, with 9 bases spanning the gap. The CDR3 length is 15 residues. In germline, CDR1 is KGHSH, CDR2 LQKENI. This CDR3 reads CASSPDSLSGNTIYF. The CDR3 nucleotides are TGTGCCAGCTCACCAGACAGTCTGTCTGGAAACACCATATATTTT. The full variable domain, completed using reference TRBV18 and TRBJ1-3, is NAGVMQNPRHLVRRRGQEARLRCSPMKGHSHVYWYRQLPEEGLKFMVYLQKENIIDESGMPKERFSAEFPKEGPSILRIQQVVRGDSAAYFCASSPDSLSGNTIYFGEGSWLTVV.

This sequence joins TRBV5-1 and TRBJ1-2; no firm D call. The CDR3 extends over 13 amino acids. Germline-derived CDR1 and CDR2 are SGHRS and YFSETQ. V was cut by 4 bases and J by 0 bases, with 7 bases left in between. The chain's CDR3 is CASSGVANYGYTF. CDR3 sequence (DNA): TGCGCCAGCAGCGGAGTAGCTAACTATGGCTACACCTTC.

As DNA, the CDR3 is TGTGCCAGCAGCTTAGCGGGTGGGACGACCTACAATGAGCAGTTCTTC. Amino acid sequence: CASSLAGGTTYNEQFF. The chain employs TRBV7-3 and TRBJ2-1, with D perhaps being TRBD1 or TRBD2 (5 bases each). V lost 2 bases, J lost 2 bases, and 13 bases lay in between. The CDR3 has 16 amino acids. Germline CDR1 and CDR2: SGHTA and FQGTGA.

V and J are TRBV25-1 and TRBJ2-7; D unresolved. Trimming shortened V by 2 bases and J by 2 bases, and 10 bases separated the two germline ends. Germline V gene lookup returns CDR1 MGHDK and CDR2 SYGVNS. This CDR3 region has 14 residues. CDR3 protein: CASSEADGTYEQYF. For the CDR3, the DNA is TGTGCCAGCAGTGAAGCGGACGGTACCTACGAGCAGTACTTC.

The chain employs TRBV20-1 and TRBJ2-7; D is unclear. The CDR3 loop spans 11 amino acids. Germline lookup yields CDR1 DFQATT and CDR2 SNEGSKA (reference sequence). Trimming removed 4 bases at V and 9 bases at J, with 13 bases between. The CDR3, as DNA: TGCAGTGCTAACGTGCTGCCGGGGCAGTACTTC. It translates to CSANVLPGQYF.

V usage is TRBV6-5 and J usage is TRBJ1-1; D not resolved. V lost 6 bases and J 2 bases, leaving 13 bases between the germline ends. The germline gives CDR1 MNHEY, CDR2 SVGAGI. The CDR3 consists of 14 residues. The CDR3 sequence: CASRPPQSNTEAFF. In DNA, the CDR3 is TGTGCCAGCAGGCCGCCACAGTCCAACACTGAAGCTTTCTTT.

With respect to this clone: Other DNA sequences within the sample encode an identical CDR3. The chain couples TRBV5-8 to TRBJ1-5; D gene uncertain. CDR1 and CDR2 from the germline V gene are SGHTS and YDEGEE. There are 12 residues in the CDR3. V was cut by 2 bases and J by 4 bases, with 4 bases left in between. CDR3 sequence reads: CASSFGNQPQHF. For the CDR3, the DNA is TGTGCCAGCAGCTTTGGAAATCAGCCCCAGCATTTT.

V gene TRBV6-5 combines with J gene TRBJ1-2, with D tentatively TRBD1 (6 bases). The V gene's germline CDR1 is MNHEY and CDR2 SVGAGI. CDR3 length: 16 amino acids. V was clipped by 2 bases and J by 3 bases, with 16 bases between them. The chain's CDR3 is CASSYRTGAWDYGYTF. CDR3 DNA sequence: TGTGCCAGCAGTTACCGGACGGGGGCTTGGGACTATGGCTACACCTTC.

This chain uses TRBV5-1 with TRBJ1-2, with 7 bases fitting TRBD1. The CDR3 is 14 amino acids. V gave up 0 bases and J gave up 5 bases; unmatched junction bases: 4. Germline CDR1 reads SGHRS; CDR2 reads YFSETQ. The CDR3 is CASSLGRGHYGYTF. DNA for the CDR3: TGCGCCAGCAGCTTGGGTAGGGGGCATTATGGCTACACCTTC.